In this sample, the clone carrying this T cell receptor beta chain turned up once. The antigen remains undetermined. The protocol was immunoSEQ multiplex PCR, while the TCRdb copy is restricted to in-frame clones and leaves out a portion. The sample includes over 80,000 clones, 90% to 95% of them seen just once. The data were taken from a study of graft-versus-host responses after intestinal transplantation. Turning to the study itself: Each transplant was multivisceral, liver-intestinal, or isolated intestinal. Every recipient underwent anti-thymocyte globulin induction, then tacrolimus and steroids for two to four years.

The study's findings and limits: Allografts of patients with graft-donor T cell macrochimerism showed high graft-versus-host to host-versus-graft clone ratios. Ileal or blood samples showed some GvH clones first, and such clones were also found in recipient marrow.

V was trimmed by 2 bases and J by 4 bases, leaving 16 bases between them. Per the germline V gene, CDR1 is SGHDT and CDR2 is YYEEEE. The CDR3 is 16 amino acids. This chain links TRBV5-6 with TRBJ2-1, with D tentatively TRBD2 (5 bases). The clonotype was recovered from a human donor who was the organ donor for an intestinal transplant. Sequences were derived from unstimulated CD4+ T cells sorted from spleen or lymph node cells, sampled before transplant. In nucleotides, the CDR3 is TGTGCCAGCAGCTTCACGTTCGGGGTTGCGTACAATGAGCAGTTCTTC. Its protein is CASSFTFGVAYNEQFF.